What follows describes a single TCR beta chain. Sequencing used cDNA as its template, made by extracting RNA and reverse transcribing it. The repertoire was sequenced with immunoSEQ multiplex PCR; TCRdb's copy has only in-frame clones and lacks some. The repertoire has fewer than 110,000 clones, approximately 84% of them found once; the top ten carry approximately 10%. Treatment reported: oral pan-JAK inhibitor, 5-10 mg twice daily. The sample comes from a study of CD8+ T cells in alopecia areata. The input for sequencing was CD8+ T cells sorted from blood, taken between weeks 30 and 35, from a patient treated with tofacitinib. The TCR was taken from a human donor with alopecia areata.

CDR3 DNA sequence: TGTGCCAGTAGTTTCGGACAGGGGTATGGCTACACCTTC. It translates to CASSFGQGYGYTF. The chain recombines TRBV19 with TRBJ1-2, with 9 bases identical to TRBD1. This CDR3 spans 13 amino acids. In germline, CDR1 is LNHDA, CDR2 SQIVND (reference sequence). V was pared by 5 bases and J by 5 bases, with 3 bases of the junction left unmatched. The variable domain in full, completed from reference TRBV19 and TRBJ1-2, reads DGGITQSPKYLFRKEGQNVTLSCEQNLNHDAMYWYRQDPGQGLRLIYYSQIVNDFQKGDIAEGYSVSREKKESFPLTVTSAQKNPTAFYLCASSFGQGYGYTFGSGTRLTVV.